Listed below are T cell receptor beta chains from one sample, sequenced in a study of blood T cells in healthy people across ages. TCRdb passed the 5' RACE reads through MiXCR, listing each CDR3 protein once. In the table there are over 700,000 distinct CDR3 sequences, 25% of which are singletons. These same data were also listed under a study on T cells of mothers and their children.

The source material was blood. These receptors all come from a boy aged 5-17 years in good health. The CDR3 runs from the conserved cysteine through the conserved F or W. Fields, in order: D gene, clone size, J gene, V gene, CDR3 protein, CDR3 DNA. The D gene is left open where the match is weak. Clone size is not always given. Where it is, it says once, few, many or a class for expanded clones.

d_call: .
clone_size: .
j_call: TRBJ2-2
v_call: TRBV7-3
cdr3_aa: CASSPWTSTGELFF
cdr3_nt: TGTGCCAGCAGCCCCTGGACAAGCACCGGGGAGCTGTTTTTT

d_call: .
clone_size: few
j_call: TRBJ1-2
v_call: TRBV7-2
cdr3_aa: CASSLDGKADYGYTF
cdr3_nt: TGTGCCAGCAGCTTAGATGGGAAGGCGGACTATGGCTACACCTTC

d_call: .
clone_size: .
j_call: TRBJ2-7
v_call: TRBV7-9
cdr3_aa: CASSSDTAYEQYF
cdr3_nt: TGTGCCAGCAGTTCGGACACTGCCTACGAGCAGTACTTC

d_call: .
clone_size: .
j_call: TRBJ2-3
v_call: TRBV2
cdr3_aa: CASSDDFSTDTQYF
cdr3_nt: TGTGCCAGCAGTGATGATTTTTCCACAGATACGCAGTATTTT

d_call: .
clone_size: .
j_call: TRBJ2-7
v_call: TRBV4-2
cdr3_aa: CASSHWSSYEQYF
cdr3_nt: TGTGCCAGCAGCCACTGGTCCTCCTACGAGCAGTACTTC

d_call: .
clone_size: .
j_call: TRBJ2-2
v_call: TRBV6-2/TRBV6-3
cdr3_aa: CASTSPGELFF
cdr3_nt: TGTGCCAGCACCAGCCCCGGGGAGCTGTTTTTT

d_call: .
clone_size: .
j_call: TRBJ2-7
v_call: TRBV4-2
cdr3_aa: CASSPSTGALSSYEQYF
cdr3_nt: TGTGCCAGCAGCCCCAGTACCGGGGCGTTGAGCTCCTACGAGCAGTACTTC

d_call: .
clone_size: .
j_call: TRBJ2-7
v_call: TRBV6-5
cdr3_aa: CASSPRGFNEQYF
cdr3_nt: TGTGCCAGCAGTCCCAGGGGTTTCAACGAGCAGTACTTC

d_call: TRBD1
clone_size: .
j_call: TRBJ2-7
v_call: TRBV7-2
cdr3_aa: CASSLSQGATGGYYEQYF
cdr3_nt: TGTGCCAGCAGCTTAAGTCAGGGGGCCACTGGGGGCTACTACGAGCAGTACTTC

d_call: TRBD1
clone_size: .
j_call: TRBJ2-1
v_call: TRBV29-1
cdr3_aa: CSVPLQGGEQFF
cdr3_nt: TGCAGCGTCCCCCTTCAAGGGGGCGAGCAGTTCTTC

d_call: .
clone_size: .
j_call: TRBJ2-1
v_call: TRBV7-3
cdr3_aa: CASSLGSAYNEQFF
cdr3_nt: TGTGCCAGCAGCTTAGGGTCAGCTTACAACGAGCAGTTCTTC

d_call: TRBD1
clone_size: .
j_call: TRBJ2-7
v_call: TRBV11-2
cdr3_aa: CASSFIGQGGYEQYF
cdr3_nt: TGTGCCAGCAGCTTTATAGGACAGGGGGGCTACGAGCAGTACTTC

d_call: .
clone_size: few
j_call: TRBJ2-2
v_call: TRBV7-2
cdr3_aa: CASTAIGWWGGNTGELFF
cdr3_nt: TGTGCCAGCACCGCCATCGGGTGGTGGGGAGGGAACACCGGGGAGCTGTTTTTT

d_call: .
clone_size: few
j_call: TRBJ1-1
v_call: TRBV29-1
cdr3_aa: CSVEAVPSNTEAFF
cdr3_nt: TGCAGCGTTGAAGCTGTGCCATCGAACACTGAAGCTTTCTTT

d_call: TRBD1
clone_size: few
j_call: TRBJ2-5
v_call: TRBV7-2
cdr3_aa: CASSLGQGARVVQETQYF
cdr3_nt: TGTGCCAGCAGCTTAGGGCAGGGGGCGCGGGTAGTCCAAGAGACCCAGTACTTC

d_call: TRBD2
clone_size: .
j_call: TRBJ2-1
v_call: TRBV7-6
cdr3_aa: CASSLLTSGGGYNEQFF
cdr3_nt: TGTGCCAGCAGCTTACTCACTAGCGGGGGGGGATACAATGAGCAGTTCTTC

d_call: .
clone_size: .
j_call: TRBJ1-2
v_call: TRBV5-1
cdr3_aa: CASSLEQGGGGYTF
cdr3_nt: TGCGCCAGCAGCTTGGAACAGGGCGGTGGTGGCTACACCTTC